Listed here are 16 T cell receptor beta chains from one sample, sequenced in a study of beta chain features in type 1 diabetes. Study conclusions and caveats: Shortening that was moderate but significant affected the TCRB CDR3s of Type 1 diabetes patients in all four CD4+ subsets.

Expressed TCRB transcripts were sequenced, since all the RNA that had been isolated was reverse transcribed. This table comes from immunoSEQ multiplex PCR, and its TCRdb copy is limited to in-frame clones, with some not included. The top ten hold about 0.018% of the sample, which has 240,000 or so clones, roughly 14% seen once. These TCRs' antigens remain unknown. The sequenced sample was naive CD4+ T cells from blood. The receptor set was obtained from a man aged 25 to 45 with type 1 diabetes.

This clone was picked up a small number of times. V is TRBV28 and J is TRBJ2-3, with 10 bases lining up with TRBD2. V shed 7 bases and J 2 bases; nucleotides not matched to a gene: 9. Germline V gene lookup returns CDR1 MDHEN and CDR2 SYDVKM. The CDR3 covers 16 residues. The DNA for the CDR3 is TGTGCCAGCACCCAAGCGGGGGGGCCTGTCACAGATACGCAGTATTTT. Its translation is CASTQAGGPVTDTQYF.

This clone was observed once. The rearrangement uses TRBV30 and TRBJ2-1, with 9 bases fitting TRBD1. The CDR3 consists of 13 residues. J lost 8 bases, V lost 3 bases, and 5 bases had no gene match. Germline V gives CDR1 GTSNPN, CDR2 SVGIG (reference sequence). The CDR3 bases are TGTGCCTGGAGGACAGGGGGTTGGGATGAGCAGTTCTTC. Translated: CAWRTGGWDEQFF. The full variable domain, with the rest looked up from reference TRBV30 and TRBJ2-1, is SQTIHQWPATLVQPVGSPLSLECTVEGTSNPNLYWYRQAAGRGLQLLFYSVGIGQISSEVPQNLSASRPQDRQFILSSKKLLLSDSGFYLCAWRTGGWDEQFFGPGTRLTVL.

The rearrangement joins TRBV4-1 to TRBJ1-2, with 7 bases aligning to TRBD1. Germline loops: CDR1 MGHRA, CDR2 YSYEKL. Trimming removed 2 bases from V and 3 bases from J; junction bases left unmatched: 9. CDR3 length equals 16 residues. The CDR3 loop reads CASSQSGTVPYYGYTF. For the CDR3, the DNA is TGCGCCAGCAGCCAATCCGGGACAGTTCCCTACTATGGCTACACCTTC.

The sample holds a few counts of this clone. The V gene is TRBV10-3, the J gene TRBJ2-3; D uncertain. Germline values: CDR1 ENHRY, CDR2 SYGVKD. Trimming shortened V by 6 bases and J by 0 bases, and 4 bases separated the two germline ends. The CDR3 has 12 residues. DNA for the CDR3: TGTGCCATCAGCCGTAGCACAGATACGCAGTATTTT. Translation gives CAISRSTDTQYF.

This clone was picked up a small number of times. The J gene is TRBJ1-5, the V gene TRBV28; D remains unclear. The CDR3 has 14 residues. V lost 6 bases to trimming and J lost 4 bases, with 13 bases between them. The germline V gene has CDR1 MDHEN and CDR2 SYDVKM. The CDR3 is CASRVAEQNQPQHF. DNA of the CDR3: TGTGCCAGCAGAGTGGCCGAACAGAATCAGCCCCAGCATTTT.

The chain combines TRBV14 with TRBJ1-5; the match to TRBD1 covers 8 bases. This CDR3 has 15 amino acids. The V gene end was trimmed by 1 base and the J gene end by 3 bases; junction bases not matched to a gene: 2. Looked up from germline, CDR1 is SGHDN and CDR2 is FVKESK. This CDR3 is CASSQGGQVNQPQHF. The CDR3 coding sequence is TGTGCCAGCAGCCAAGGGGGACAGGTCAATCAGCCCCAGCATTTT.

The chain has TRBV30 and TRBJ1-1, with D unresolved. V lost 2 bases and J lost 0, with 10 bases in between. The CDR3 runs to 14 residues. Per germline, CDR1 GTSNPN and CDR2 SVGIG (reference sequence). CDR3 nucleotide sequence: TGTGCCTGGAGTAGAGGGAGGATGAACACTGAAGCTTTCTTT. Translated, it gives CAWSRGRMNTEAFF.

The chain employs TRBV18 and TRBJ1-2, with 7 bases identical to TRBD1. CDR3 size: 14 residues. Trimming removed 1 base from V and 4 bases from J; junction bases left unmatched: 3. The V gene's germline CDR1 is KGHSH and CDR2 LQKENI. In DNA form, the CDR3 reads TGTGCCAGCTCACCACAGGACAGGACCTATGGCTACACCTTC. The encoded protein is CASSPQDRTYGYTF.

This clone turned up a few times. The rearrangement links TRBV7-9 to TRBJ1-5; the D gene is possibly TRBD1 (6 bases). Germline V gives CDR1 SEHNR, CDR2 FQNEAQ (reference sequence). With 3 bases removed from V and 1 base from J, the gap between germline ends came to 10 bases. This CDR3 spans 15 amino acids. The CDR3 here is CASSFTGKSNQPQHF. CDR3 coding DNA: TGTGCCAGCAGCTTCACAGGGAAGAGCAATCAGCCCCAGCATTTT.

This clone was seen a handful of times. The chain couples TRBV5-1 to TRBJ1-6; D is unresolved. Germline V gives CDR1 SGHRS, CDR2 YFSETQ. The CDR3 covers 16 residues. Trimming left V 0 bases short and J 13 bases short, with 20 bases between. The CDR3 is CASSLEGSGPYGPLHF. The CDR3 DNA follows: TGCGCCAGCAGCTTGGAGGGCAGCGGACCCTACGGGCCCCTCCACTTT.

A few counts support this clone. The chain carries TRBV7-9 and TRBJ1-5; 10 bases align to TRBD1. The germline gives CDR1 SEHNR, CDR2 FQNEAQ (reference sequence). This CDR3 contains 15 residues. J gave up 1 base and V 5 bases, and 2 bases lay outside the gene matches. CDR3 coding DNA: TGTGCCAGCAGCAGACAGGGGGCCAGCAATCAGCCCCAGCATTTT. Its protein product is CASSRQGASNQPQHF.

V and J are TRBV19 and TRBJ2-7, with 12 nucleotides matching TRBD1. The germline V gene encodes CDR1 LNHDA and CDR2 SQIVND (reference sequence). J lost 7 bases, V lost 8 bases, and 12 bases had no gene match. CDR3 length: 15 residues. CDR3 coding DNA: TGTGCCAGTCTACCCACCGGGACAGGGGGCGGGGAGCAGTACTTC. Translating it yields CASLPTGTGGGEQYF.

V is TRBV5-1 and J is TRBJ2-3; 7 bases match TRBD2. The J segment lost 9 bases and the V segment lost 4 bases, leaving 8 bases of the junction unmatched. Germline V gene sequence: CDR1 SGHRS, CDR2 YFSETQ. This CDR3 is 13 amino acids long. DNA of the CDR3: TGCGCCAGCAGCACAAACACCGGGGGGACGCAGTATTTT. Residues: CASSTNTGGTQYF.

This clone was found a few times. The chain uses TRBV7-8 and TRBJ1-5; D remains unclear. V was pared by 5 bases and J by 9 bases, with 14 bases between. The germline gives CDR1 SGHVS, CDR2 FQNEAQ. This CDR3 contains 13 residues. For the CDR3, the DNA is TGTGCCAGCAGCGCCGGCCGTACAGTGCCCCAGCATTTT. It specifies CASSAGRTVPQHF.

This clone was recorded a few times. The chain couples TRBV29-1 to TRBJ1-5, with a possible D match to TRBD1 (6 bases). The V and J ends lost 7 bases and 5 bases respectively, with 12 bases between them. The CDR3 has 12 amino acids. CDR1 and CDR2 from the germline V gene are SQVTM and ANQGSEA. The CDR3 loop reads CSGGDRHQPQHF. CDR3 nucleotide sequence: TGCAGCGGGGGAGACAGGCATCAGCCCCAGCATTTT. The whole variable domain, filled in from reference TRBV29-1 and TRBJ1-5, reads SAVISQKPSRDICQRGTSLTIQCQVDSQVTMMFWYRQQPGQSLTLIATANQGSEATYESGFVIDKFPISRPNLTFSTLTVSNMSPEDSSIYLCSGGDRHQPQHFGDGTRLSIL.

This chain connects TRBV27 to TRBJ1-5; TRBD1 aligns across 10 bases. V was pared by 2 bases and J by 6 bases, with 4 bases of the junction left unmatched. The CDR3 runs 15 residues. Germline CDR1 and CDR2: MNHEY and SMNVEV (reference sequence). Here the CDR3 reads CASSLGGQGTQPQHF. The CDR3 DNA is TGTGCCAGCAGTTTAGGGGGACAGGGGACTCAGCCCCAGCATTTT.